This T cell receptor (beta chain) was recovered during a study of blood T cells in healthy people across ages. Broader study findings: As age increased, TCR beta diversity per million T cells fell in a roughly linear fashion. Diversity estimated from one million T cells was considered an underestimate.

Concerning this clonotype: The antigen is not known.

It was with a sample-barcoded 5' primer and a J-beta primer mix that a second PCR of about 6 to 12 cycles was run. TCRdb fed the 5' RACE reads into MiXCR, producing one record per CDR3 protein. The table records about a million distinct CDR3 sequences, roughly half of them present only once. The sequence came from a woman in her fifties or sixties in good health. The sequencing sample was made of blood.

The CDR3: CASSWTGTAVSGANVLTF. The CDR3 DNA follows: TGCGCCAGCAGCTGGACCGGGACAGCAGTCTCTGGGGCCAACGTCCTGACTTTC. This sequence joins TRBV5-1 and TRBJ2-6, with 7 nucleotides matching TRBD1. The V and J ends lost 3 bases and 0 bases, in that order; junction bases with no gene match: 9. Germline V gene lookup returns CDR1 SGHRS and CDR2 YFSETQ. The length of the CDR3 is 18 residues.